One sample yielded the 28 T cell receptor beta chains listed below, sequenced in a study of OX40 agonist ivuxolimab in advanced cancers. Data came from immunoSEQ multiplex PCR; TCRdb stores just in-frame clones and leaves some out. The sample consists of 99,000 or so clones, approximately 80% of them appearing once. Here the sequenced sample was CD4+ or CD8+ T cells sorted from blood, taken in a trial of the OX40 agonist ivuxolimab. The receptors stem from an adult with an advanced solid tumor such as melanoma, head and neck, liver or kidney cancer.

The CDR3: CASTTARGHQPQHF. CDR3 in DNA: TGCGCCAGCACCACCGCAAGGGGGCATCAGCCCCAGCATTTT. The rearrangement joins TRBV10-1 to TRBJ1-5; 7 nucleotides line up with TRBD1. V was clipped by 7 bases and J by 5 bases; unmatched bases: 8. This CDR3 comprises 14 residues. Germline V gene sequence: CDR1 WNHNN, CDR2 SYGVQD (reference sequence).

This clone was seen a few times. The chain combines TRBV5-4 with TRBJ2-3, with 10 bases identical to TRBD2. The ends lost 4 bases at V and 1 base at J; junction bases unmatched: 6. The germline CDR1 and CDR2 sequences are SGHNT and YYREEE (reference sequence). CDR3 size: 16 residues. The CDR3 is CASSIGLAVGTDTQYF. The CDR3 DNA is TGTGCCAGCAGCATCGGACTAGCGGTGGGCACAGATACGCAGTATTTT.

V and J are TRBV7-2 and TRBJ1-1; D possibly corresponds to TRBD1 (5 bases). The CDR3 runs 13 residues. The germline V gene has CDR1 SGHTA and CDR2 FQGNSA. Trimming shortened V by 5 bases and J by 11 bases, and 18 bases separated the two germline ends. The CDR3 bases are TGTGCCAGCAGCGTCGACAGTTCTCAATCGGCTTTCTTT. Translated: CASSVDSSQSAFF.

The CDR3 spells CAWSGWFLTDTQYF. The CDR3 nucleotides are TGTGCCTGGAGTGGATGGTTCCTCACAGATACGCAGTATTTT. The V and J genes are TRBV30 and TRBJ2-3; no clear D. In germline, CDR1 is GTSNPN, CDR2 SVGIG (reference sequence). CDR3 length equals 14 residues. Trimming removed 1 base from V and 2 bases from J, with 10 bases in between.

The V and J genes are TRBV10-3 and TRBJ2-7; D gene uncertain. Trimming removed 4 bases from V and 2 bases from J, with 9 bases in between. There are 13 residues in the CDR3. The germline CDR1 and CDR2 sequences are ENHRY and SYGVKD. The DNA for the CDR3 is TGTGCCATCAGTGGAAACCCCCCCTACGAGCAGTACTTC. Protein product: CAISGNPPYEQYF.

The chain employs TRBV7-6 and TRBJ1-1; TRBD1 matches at 9 bases. CDR1 and CDR2 (germline): SGHVS, FNYEAQ. This CDR3 is 13 amino acids long. V lost 4 bases and J lost 6; bases outside the gene matches: 3. CDR3 nucleotides: TGTGCCAGCAGCTCGACAGGGGGGGCTGAAGCTTTCTTT. Its protein product is CASSSTGGAEAFF.

The genes are TRBV4-2 and TRBJ1-3; D is unresolved. Trimming took off 2 bases at V and 0 bases at J, with 8 bases between the two ends. This CDR3 has 15 residues. The germline gives CDR1 LGHNA, CDR2 YNFKEQ. As DNA, the CDR3 is TGTGCCAGCAGCCAAACACTATCCTCTGGAAACACCATATATTTT. Amino acids: CASSQTLSSGNTIYF.

The chain links TRBV7-3 to TRBJ2-1, with 7 bases aligning to TRBD1. The ends lost 2 bases at V and 2 bases at J; junction bases unmatched: 3. CDR1 and CDR2 from the germline V gene are SGHTA and FQGTGA. The CDR3 length is 15 residues. The DNA of the CDR3 is TGTGCCAGCAGCTTACGAGGGGGCGCCTACAATGAGCAGTTCTTC. The encoded protein is CASSLRGGAYNEQFF.

This clone was detected only a few times. The chain recombines TRBV19 with TRBJ1-5; the D gene is possibly TRBD1 (6 bases). Germline V gene lookup returns CDR1 LNHDA and CDR2 SQIVND (reference sequence). V lost 4 bases and J lost 4, with 8 bases in between. This CDR3 contains 13 residues. CDR3 sequence (DNA): TGTGCCAGTAGTACACAGGGAAATCAGCCCCAGCATTTT. Encoded protein: CASSTQGNQPQHF.

The chain combines TRBV27 with TRBJ2-7, with 10 bases identical to TRBD1. Germline V gene data show CDR1 as MNHEY and CDR2 as SMNVEV (reference sequence). This CDR3 contains 15 residues. V gave up 6 bases and J gave up 2 bases; unmatched junction bases: 7. The CDR3 loop reads CASSPRTGGPYEQYF. CDR3 DNA: TGTGCCAGCAGCCCCCGGACAGGGGGGCCCTACGAGCAGTACTTC.

The chain is built from TRBV6-1 and TRBJ2-3; 9 bases fit TRBD1. This CDR3 contains 14 residues. Germline lookup yields CDR1 MNHNS and CDR2 SASEGT. V shed 7 bases and J 1 base; nucleotides not matched to a gene: 3. The DNA for the CDR3 is TGTGCCAGCAAGAGGACAGGGGGCACAGATACGCAGTATTTT. Encoded protein: CASKRTGGTDTQYF.

The chain has TRBV7-2 and TRBJ1-6; a weak D match, TRBD1 (6 bases). Germline loops: CDR1 SGHTA, CDR2 FQGNSA. The CDR3 contains 14 residues. Trimming removed 1 base at V and 9 bases at J, with 10 bases between. The CDR3, as DNA: TGTGCCAGCAGCTTAGACGGCAGGGGTTCACCCCTCCACTTT. Translated: CASSLDGRGSPLHF. Complete variable domain (other parts from reference TRBV7-2 and TRBJ1-6): GAGVSQSPSNKVTEKGKDVELRCDPISGHTALYWYRQSLGQGLEFLIYFQGNSAPDKSGLPSDRFSAERTGGSVSTLTIQRTQQEDSAVYLCASSLDGRGSPLHFGNGTRLTVT.

The chain couples TRBV5-6 to TRBJ2-7; TRBD1 agrees at 9 bases. The germline gives CDR1 SGHDT, CDR2 YYEEEE. The CDR3 length is 15 residues. Trimming at V came to 5 bases and at J to 3 bases, leaving 9 bases not matched to a gene. CDR3 DNA sequence: TGTGCCAGCAGACTCCAAGGACAGGGGCTCTACGAGCAGTACTTC. Translation gives CASRLQGQGLYEQYF.

The CDR3 nucleotides read TGTGCCAGCAGCTTGTTCACAGGGATTGGCAATCAGCCCCAGCATTTT. This codes for CASSLFTGIGNQPQHF. V usage is TRBV7-2 and J usage is TRBJ1-5; tentatively, D is TRBD1 (6 bases). Germline V gene lookup returns CDR1 SGHTA and CDR2 FQGNSA. This CDR3 spans 16 amino acids. V lost 3 bases to trimming and J lost 2 bases, with 14 bases between them.

The chain carries TRBV6-9 and TRBJ2-7, with a possible D match to TRBD1 (6 bases). V lost 4 bases and J 6 bases, leaving 13 bases between the germline ends. The germline V gene encodes CDR1 MNHGY and CDR2 SVAAGI. The CDR3 covers 13 residues. In DNA, the CDR3 is TGTGCCAGCAGTTCCCCACAGGGTGGCGAGCAGTACTTC. It translates to CASSSPQGGEQYF.

The rearrangement joins TRBV27 to TRBJ2-3; 10 nucleotides line up with TRBD1. Germline CDR1 and CDR2: MNHEY and SMNVEV (reference sequence). V lost 5 bases, J lost 1 base, and 3 bases stayed unmatched. The CDR3 has 15 residues. CDR3 sequence: CASSTGTGGTDTQYF. CDR3 in DNA: TGTGCCAGCAGTACCGGGACAGGGGGCACAGATACGCAGTATTTT.

The chain has TRBV6-1 and TRBJ1-1, with 7 bases fitting TRBD1. V lost 4 bases to trimming and J lost 5 bases; unmatched junction nucleotides: 7. CDR3 length: 14 residues. Looked up from germline, CDR1 is MNHNS and CDR2 is SASEGT. In nucleotides, the CDR3 is TGTGCCAGCAGTGCCAACCGGGACAGAACTGAAGCTTTCTTT. Translated, it gives CASSANRDRTEAFF.

In its sample, this clone was seen once. The chain links TRBV7-9 to TRBJ2-1; 9 nucleotides match TRBD2. Germline V CDR1 and CDR2: SEHNR, FQNEAQ (reference sequence). This CDR3 contains 18 residues. V was clipped by 2 bases and J by 4 bases; unmatched bases: 12. CDR3 sequence (DNA): TGTGCCAGCAGCTTAAATCGTAGGAGCCTAGCGGGGTACAATGAGCAGTTCTTC. Its protein is CASSLNRRSLAGYNEQFF.

The chain employs TRBV9 and TRBJ2-2; 7 bases are a match to TRBD2. CDR1 is SGDLS, CDR2 YYNGEE, per germline. J was trimmed by 4 bases and V by 7 bases; bases with no gene match: 1. The CDR3 length is 12 residues. The CDR3: CASGGGTGELFF. The CDR3, as DNA: TGTGCCAGCGGCGGGGGCACCGGGGAGCTGTTTTTT. The full variable domain, with the rest looked up from reference TRBV9 and TRBJ2-2, is DSGVTQTPKHLITATGQRVTLRCSPRSGDLSVYWYQQSLDQGLQFLIQYYNGEERAKGNILERFSAQQFPDLHSELNLSSLELGDSALYFCASGGGTGELFFGEGSRLTVL.

V usage is TRBV6-1 and J usage is TRBJ1-4; D uncertain. There are 13 residues in the CDR3. Germline values: CDR1 MNHNS, CDR2 SASEGT. V was trimmed by 7 bases and J by 3 bases, leaving 9 bases between them. CDR3 DNA sequence: TGTGCCAGCAAGGACGGTTCTAATGAAAAACTGTTTTTT. It specifies CASKDGSNEKLFF.

The chain joins TRBV6-6 to TRBJ2-7; D unresolved. Germline lookup yields CDR1 MNHNY and CDR2 SVGAGI (reference sequence). This CDR3 has 14 amino acids. With 0 bases removed from V and 5 bases from J, the gap between germline ends came to 11 bases. The CDR3 DNA sequence: TGTGCCAGCAGTTACTCGGCGAGACAAAACGAGCAGTACTTC. Its translation: CASSYSARQNEQYF.

To note about this clone: At the DNA level, this CDR3 is encoded by other sequences in the same sample as well. J is TRBJ2-3 and V is TRBV5-1; 8 nucleotides line up with TRBD2. With V trimmed by 3 bases and J by 3 bases, 3 bases remained unmatched. Per the germline V gene, CDR1 is SGHRS and CDR2 is YFSETQ. CDR3 length: 14 residues. CDR3 region: CASSSVAGTDTQYF. Written as DNA, the CDR3 is TGCGCCAGCAGCTCGGTAGCGGGAACAGATACGCAGTATTTT.

This rearrangement joins TRBV5-1 to TRBJ1-2, with D unclear. In germline, CDR1 is SGHRS, CDR2 YFSETQ. The ends were cut back, 0 bases at V and 4 bases at J, with 13 bases in the middle. The CDR3 length is 15 residues. The DNA for the CDR3 is TGCGCCAGCAGCTTGGCCACGGTAGGGCCCTATGGCTACACCTTC. Protein: CASSLATVGPYGYTF.

The V gene is TRBV30, the J gene TRBJ1-1; no definite D call. The CDR3 length is 13 residues. The germline V and J ends were trimmed by 5 bases and 3 bases, with 13 bases remaining between them. Germline CDR1 GTSNPN, CDR2 SVGIG (reference sequence). CDR3 coding DNA: TGTGCCTGGTTCCCGGCCAAAGACACTGAAGCTTTCTTT. Translated, it gives CAWFPAKDTEAFF.

The CDR3 here is CASSSRTGGVLEAFF. In DNA form, the CDR3 reads TGTGCCAGCAGCTCCCGGACAGGGGGCGTTTTGGAAGCTTTCTTT. The rearrangement links TRBV11-2 to TRBJ1-1; 11 nucleotides align to TRBD1. Trimming removed 4 bases from V and 8 bases from J; junction bases left unmatched: 9. This CDR3 spans 15 amino acids. Germline CDR1 and CDR2: SGHAT and FQNNGV.

This chain connects TRBV10-3 to TRBJ2-3; maybe TRBD2 (5 bases). Germline values: CDR1 ENHRY, CDR2 SYGVKD. The CDR3 runs to 14 residues. The V gene lost 2 bases and the J gene lost 5 bases, with 11 bases spanning the gap. The CDR3 DNA reads TGTGCCATCAGTGAGGAGGGAGTAATAGATACGCAGTATTTT. This encodes CAISEEGVIDTQYF.

The chain has TRBV6-1 and TRBJ2-4; 10 bases align to TRBD2. There are 19 residues in the CDR3. Germline V gene lookup returns CDR1 MNHNS and CDR2 SASEGT. J was trimmed by 0 bases and V by 2 bases; bases with no gene match: 10. This CDR3 is CASSENSGGVGLAKNIQYF. For the CDR3, the DNA is TGTGCCAGCAGTGAAAACAGCGGGGGGGTCGGTTTAGCCAAAAACATTCAGTACTTC.

This chain connects TRBV5-1 to TRBJ2-1; D is unresolved. From germline, CDR1 is SGHRS and CDR2 YFSETQ. Trimming removed 0 bases at V and 6 bases at J, with 7 bases between. The CDR3 runs to 13 residues. CDR3 in amino acids: CASSLEASNEQFF. The CDR3 bases are TGCGCCAGCAGCTTGGAGGCTAGCAATGAGCAGTTCTTC.